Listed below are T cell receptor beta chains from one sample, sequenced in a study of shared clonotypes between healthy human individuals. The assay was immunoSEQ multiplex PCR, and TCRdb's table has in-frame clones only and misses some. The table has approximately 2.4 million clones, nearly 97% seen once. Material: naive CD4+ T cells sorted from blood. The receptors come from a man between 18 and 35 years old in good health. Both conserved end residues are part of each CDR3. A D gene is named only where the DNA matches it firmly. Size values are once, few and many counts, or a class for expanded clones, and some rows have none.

CDR3nt: TGTGCCAGCAGTTACGGGGGGGGAGCCCCTTCCGGCGAGCAGTACTTC; CDR3aa: CASSYGGGAPSGEQYF; abundance: NA; v_gene: TRBV28; d_gene: TRBD2; j_gene: TRBJ2-7
CDR3nt: TGTGCCAGCAGCCCAGGACAGGGCGGTCAGCCCCAGCATTTT; CDR3aa: CASSPGQGGQPQHF; abundance: NA; v_gene: TRBV7-2; d_gene: TRBD1; j_gene: TRBJ1-5
CDR3nt: TGTGCCAGTCACTGGGGCGGGGCGAACACCGGGGAGCTGTTTTTT; CDR3aa: CASHWGGANTGELFF; abundance: NA; v_gene: TRBV11-2; d_gene: NA; j_gene: TRBJ2-2
CDR3nt: TGTGCCAGCAGCTTAATGATGACAGGGGCCTCCTACGAGCAGTACTTC; CDR3aa: CASSLMMTGASYEQYF; abundance: NA; v_gene: TRBV7-9; d_gene: TRBD1; j_gene: TRBJ2-7
CDR3nt: TGTGCCAGCAGTTATCCGACTAGCGGGAGGCACAATGAGCAGTTCTTC; CDR3aa: CASSYPTSGRHNEQFF; abundance: NA; v_gene: TRBV6-5; d_gene: TRBD2; j_gene: TRBJ2-1
CDR3nt: TGTGCCAGAGGCTCGGCTCCTTCCCTAGGGCAGTACTTC; CDR3aa: CARGSAPSLGQYF; abundance: once; v_gene: TRBV7-2; d_gene: NA; j_gene: TRBJ2-7
CDR3nt: TGTGCCAGCAAGAAGGACAGCCACTATGGCTACACCTTC; CDR3aa: CASKKDSHYGYTF; abundance: NA; v_gene: TRBV28; d_gene: NA; j_gene: TRBJ1-2
CDR3nt: TGTGCCAGCCGCCCGGACGGTTACGAGCAGTACTTC; CDR3aa: CASRPDGYEQYF; abundance: once; v_gene: TRBV2; d_gene: NA; j_gene: TRBJ2-7
CDR3nt: TGTGCCAGCAGCTTAGATTGGATCACTGGAAACACCATATATTTT; CDR3aa: CASSLDWITGNTIYF; abundance: NA; v_gene: TRBV7-2; d_gene: NA; j_gene: TRBJ1-3
CDR3nt: TGTGCCAGCAGTGAGCAGGGGTTAAGTGAAAAACTGTTTTTT; CDR3aa: CASSEQGLSEKLFF; abundance: NA; v_gene: TRBV6-1; d_gene: NA; j_gene: TRBJ1-4
CDR3nt: TGTGCCTGGAGGCCCGGTACAGGGTTCGAGCAGTACTTC; CDR3aa: CAWRPGTGFEQYF; abundance: NA; v_gene: TRBV30; d_gene: NA; j_gene: TRBJ2-7
CDR3nt: TGTGCCAGCAGCCCGCCGTCTAGCGGGGGAAGGTTCTTC; CDR3aa: CASSPPSSGGRFF; abundance: NA; v_gene: TRBV7-2; d_gene: TRBD2; j_gene: TRBJ2-1
CDR3nt: TGTGCCAGCTCACCATCGCAGGGGGGCTACACCTTC; CDR3aa: CASSPSQGGYTF; abundance: few; v_gene: TRBV18; d_gene: NA; j_gene: TRBJ1-2
CDR3nt: TGCGCCAGCAGCTTGGCAGCCAGAGGGGATTCACCCCTCCACTTT; CDR3aa: CASSLAARGDSPLHF; abundance: NA; v_gene: TRBV5-1; d_gene: NA; j_gene: TRBJ1-6
CDR3nt: TGTGCCAGCAGCCCTCGGAGGATTGGTACCTACGAGCAGTACTTC; CDR3aa: CASSPRRIGTYEQYF; abundance: NA; v_gene: TRBV5-6; d_gene: NA; j_gene: TRBJ2-7
CDR3nt: TGTGCCAGCAGTTTTTACAGGGGGCTAATTCAGGGATCCTATAATTCACCCCTCCACTTT; CDR3aa: CASSFYRGLIQGSYNSPLHF; abundance: NA; v_gene: TRBV27; d_gene: TRBD1; j_gene: TRBJ1-6
CDR3nt: TGTGCCAGAAGCCGAAGATACCTCACAGGGATGGCAGATACGCAGTATTTT; CDR3aa: CARSRRYLTGMADTQYF; abundance: NA; v_gene: TRBV5-3; d_gene: NA; j_gene: TRBJ2-3
CDR3nt: TGTGCCAGCAGTTACTCGAGCAGGCCATCCTACGAGCAGTACTTC; CDR3aa: CASSYSSRPSYEQYF; abundance: NA; v_gene: TRBV6-5; d_gene: NA; j_gene: TRBJ2-7
CDR3nt: TGTGCCAGCAGCTTCACCTCACCCCTCCACTTT; CDR3aa: CASSFTSPLHF; abundance: NA; v_gene: TRBV5-6; d_gene: NA; j_gene: TRBJ1-6
CDR3nt: TGTGCCAGCAGCCGCCCTGTGGCGATCCTCGACTACACCTTC; CDR3aa: CASSRPVAILDYTF; abundance: NA; v_gene: TRBV7-2; d_gene: NA; j_gene: TRBJ1-2
CDR3nt: TGTGCCAGCAGTTACAGGGGAGGCTATGGCTACACCTTC; CDR3aa: CASSYRGGYGYTF; abundance: NA; v_gene: TRBV6-6; d_gene: NA; j_gene: TRBJ1-2
CDR3nt: TGTGCCTGGAGTGTACTAGCGCCAGATACGCAGTATTTT; CDR3aa: CAWSVLAPDTQYF; abundance: NA; v_gene: TRBV30; d_gene: TRBD2; j_gene: TRBJ2-3
CDR3nt: TGCGCCAGCAGCCAACCGGGAGGGCGGGGCAAAAACATTCAGTACTTC; CDR3aa: CASSQPGGRGKNIQYF; abundance: NA; v_gene: TRBV4-1; d_gene: TRBD2; j_gene: TRBJ2-4
CDR3nt: TGTGCCAGCAGTGAAGAGGGGAGCTCCTACGAGCAGTACTTC; CDR3aa: CASSEEGSSYEQYF; abundance: NA; v_gene: TRBV6-1; d_gene: NA; j_gene: TRBJ2-7
CDR3nt: TGTGCCAGCGGAAGCGGGGGACTGGGCAATGAGCAGTTCTTC; CDR3aa: CASGSGGLGNEQFF; abundance: NA; v_gene: TRBV4-2; d_gene: TRBD2; j_gene: TRBJ2-1
CDR3nt: TGTGCCAGCAGCCCGGGACAAGCGGGTGAAAAACTGTTTTTT; CDR3aa: CASSPGQAGEKLFF; abundance: NA; v_gene: TRBV6-5; d_gene: NA; j_gene: TRBJ1-4
CDR3nt: TGCGCCAGCAGCACGGGGGGGCCGACAGATACGCAGTATTTT; CDR3aa: CASSTGGPTDTQYF; abundance: NA; v_gene: TRBV5-1; d_gene: TRBD2; j_gene: TRBJ2-3
CDR3nt: TGTGCCAGCAGTGAAAACCGAAACTACGAGCAGTACTTC; CDR3aa: CASSENRNYEQYF; abundance: NA; v_gene: TRBV6-1; d_gene: NA; j_gene: TRBJ2-7
CDR3nt: TGTGCCAGTAGTATCGGGGACCCTTCGGAGCCCCAGCATTTT; CDR3aa: CASSIGDPSEPQHF; abundance: NA; v_gene: TRBV19; d_gene: NA; j_gene: TRBJ1-5
CDR3nt: TGCAGCATACGACAGGTGCTACGTGAGCAGTTCTTC; CDR3aa: CSIRQVLREQFF; abundance: once; v_gene: TRBV29-1; d_gene: NA; j_gene: TRBJ2-1
CDR3nt: TGTGCCAGCAGTGAATTCGGCGGGGGGGTCTCCTACAATGAGCAGTTCTTC; CDR3aa: CASSEFGGGVSYNEQFF; abundance: NA; v_gene: TRBV25-1; d_gene: TRBD2; j_gene: TRBJ2-1
CDR3nt: TGTGCCAGCAGTAGGACTTCAACAGATACGCAGTATTTT; CDR3aa: CASSRTSTDTQYF; abundance: NA; v_gene: TRBV6-1; d_gene: NA; j_gene: TRBJ2-3
CDR3nt: TGCGCCAGCACCACAACAGGGGGACAGTATGGCTACACCTTC; CDR3aa: CASTTTGGQYGYTF; abundance: NA; v_gene: TRBV5-1; d_gene: TRBD1; j_gene: TRBJ1-2
CDR3nt: TGTGCCAGCAGCGGACAGGGAAACACTGAAGCTTTCTTT; CDR3aa: CASSGQGNTEAFF; abundance: NA; v_gene: TRBV25-1; d_gene: TRBD1; j_gene: TRBJ1-1
CDR3nt: TGTGCCAGCAGTCCACTAGCGGTGATAAATTACGAGCAGTACTTC; CDR3aa: CASSPLAVINYEQYF; abundance: NA; v_gene: TRBV2; d_gene: TRBD2; j_gene: TRBJ2-7
CDR3nt: TGTGCCAGTAGTATAGGGGACAGGGGGCGAAGTGCTTTCTTT; CDR3aa: CASSIGDRGRSAFF; abundance: NA; v_gene: TRBV19; d_gene: TRBD1; j_gene: TRBJ1-1
CDR3nt: TGCGCCAGCAGCCAAGATGGGACTAGCGGCTACGAGCAGTACTTC; CDR3aa: CASSQDGTSGYEQYF; abundance: NA; v_gene: TRBV4-3; d_gene: TRBD2; j_gene: TRBJ2-7
CDR3nt: TGCGCCAGCAGCCAAGAGTGGGTTGAAGGAGCTTTCTTT; CDR3aa: CASSQEWVEGAFF; abundance: NA; v_gene: TRBV4-1; d_gene: NA; j_gene: TRBJ1-1
CDR3nt: TGTGCCAGCAGTTATTACGGGGGCGGCTACACCTTC; CDR3aa: CASSYYGGGYTF; abundance: NA; v_gene: TRBV6-5; d_gene: NA; j_gene: TRBJ1-2
CDR3nt: TGTGCCAGCTCACCTAAGAGGGTGGGGGACGAGCAGTACTTC; CDR3aa: CASSPKRVGDEQYF; abundance: NA; v_gene: TRBV18; d_gene: NA; j_gene: TRBJ2-7
CDR3nt: TGTGCCAGCAGCGCACTAGGGACTAGCGGGAGTATGAACGAGCAGTACTTC; CDR3aa: CASSALGTSGSMNEQYF; abundance: NA; v_gene: TRBV9; d_gene: TRBD2; j_gene: TRBJ2-7
CDR3nt: TGTGCCAGCAGTTTACACAGGGGAGCTAATGAAAAACTGTTTTTT; CDR3aa: CASSLHRGANEKLFF; abundance: NA; v_gene: TRBV28; d_gene: TRBD1; j_gene: TRBJ1-4
CDR3nt: TGTGCCAGCAGTGCCTGGTGGCTAGCGGGGGGGCACGTCCTGTACGAGCAGTACTTC; CDR3aa: CASSAWWLAGGHVLYEQYF; abundance: NA; v_gene: TRBV6-4; d_gene: TRBD2; j_gene: TRBJ2-7
CDR3nt: TGTGCCAGCAGCCCAAGTCCTCTAATTAACACCGGGGAGCTGTTTTTT; CDR3aa: CASSPSPLINTGELFF; abundance: NA; v_gene: TRBV7-2; d_gene: NA; j_gene: TRBJ2-2
CDR3nt: TGTGCCAGCAGGGCCCGGGACCAGAACAATGAGCAGTTCTTC; CDR3aa: CASRARDQNNEQFF; abundance: NA; v_gene: TRBV2; d_gene: NA; j_gene: TRBJ2-1
CDR3nt: TGTGCCAGCAGCTTGGGGGACTGGGACCTGAACAATGAGCAGTTCTTC; CDR3aa: CASSLGDWDLNNEQFF; abundance: NA; v_gene: TRBV13; d_gene: NA; j_gene: TRBJ2-1
CDR3nt: TGTGCCAGCAGCTTAGTTGGACAGGGGGCGTTATCAGAGACCCAGTACTTC; CDR3aa: CASSLVGQGALSETQYF; abundance: NA; v_gene: TRBV7-2; d_gene: TRBD1; j_gene: TRBJ2-5
CDR3nt: TGTGCCGGGACAGAGAATGAAAAACTGTTTTTT; CDR3aa: CAGTENEKLFF; abundance: few; v_gene: TRBV7-9; d_gene: TRBD1; j_gene: TRBJ1-4
CDR3nt: TGTGCCAGCAGCTTTTTGTGGCCAGACTACGAGCAGTACTTC; CDR3aa: CASSFLWPDYEQYF; abundance: once; v_gene: TRBV5-5; d_gene: NA; j_gene: TRBJ2-7
CDR3nt: TGTGCCAGCACCCCAGGGGGCTACAGCACAGATACGCAGTATTTT; CDR3aa: CASTPGGYSTDTQYF; abundance: NA; v_gene: TRBV11-2; d_gene: TRBD1; j_gene: TRBJ2-3
CDR3nt: TGTGCCAGCAGCCAGGGGAGTGAAAAACTGTTTTTT; CDR3aa: CASSQGSEKLFF; abundance: NA; v_gene: TRBV6-5; d_gene: NA; j_gene: TRBJ1-4
CDR3nt: TGCGCCAGCCGCCGAGGGGGGAACACTGAAGCTTTCTTT; CDR3aa: CASRRGGNTEAFF; abundance: NA; v_gene: TRBV10-2; d_gene: NA; j_gene: TRBJ1-1
CDR3nt: TGTGCCAGCAGTCTCGAGGACCGGCAAGAGACCCAGTACTTC; CDR3aa: CASSLEDRQETQYF; abundance: NA; v_gene: TRBV6-1; d_gene: NA; j_gene: TRBJ2-5
CDR3nt: TGCAGCGTCGGACAGGTAGCACAAGAGACCCAGTACTTC; CDR3aa: CSVGQVAQETQYF; abundance: once; v_gene: TRBV29-1; d_gene: TRBD1; j_gene: TRBJ2-5
CDR3nt: TGTGCCAGCAGGGAAGGGGGGAACACCGGGGAGCTGTTTTTT; CDR3aa: CASREGGNTGELFF; abundance: once; v_gene: TRBV2; d_gene: NA; j_gene: TRBJ2-2